Included here is one TCR beta chain sequence, with context. This entry comes from a study of OX40 agonist ivuxolimab in advanced cancers. Measured with immunoSEQ multiplex PCR; TCRdb has only the in-frame clones, and not every one. Of tens of thousands of clones detected, roughly 94% appear once; the ten largest clones hold roughly 21%. Sequenced here: CD4+ or CD8+ T cells sorted from blood, sampled in a trial of the OX40 agonist ivuxolimab. The clonotype was recovered from an adult with an advanced solid tumor such as melanoma, head and neck, liver or kidney cancer.

CDR3 amino acids: CASSEGLALRSYEQYF. CDR3 DNA: TGTGCCAGCAGCGAGGGACTAGCGCTACGCTCCTACGAGCAGTACTTC. The chain recombines TRBV5-5 with TRBJ2-7, with 10 bases identical to TRBD2. Trimming at V came to 4 bases and at J to 0 bases, leaving 7 bases not matched to a gene. This CDR3 is built from 16 residues. In germline, CDR1 is SGHKS, CDR2 YYEKEE (reference sequence).